The 26 T cell receptor beta chains listed next were all sequenced from one sample in a study of blood T cell repertoires in COVID-19. Using immunoSEQ multiplex PCR, the repertoire was profiled, and TCRdb retains in-frame clones only, with some absent. The sample holds around 140,000 clones, 85% to 90% seen once. Sequencing was done on a sample of peripheral blood. Receptors originate from a man between 18 and 35 years old with COVID-19, enrolled during active disease.

This sequence joins TRBV19 and TRBJ2-1, with TRBD2 matching over 10 bases. The V and J ends lost 3 bases and 0 bases, in that order; junction bases with no gene match: 5. CDR1 is LNHDA and CDR2 is SQIVND in the germline V gene (reference sequence). CDR3 size: 17 residues. The CDR3 loop reads CASSIGRLAGSYNEQFF. The CDR3 DNA is TGTGCCAGTAGTATCGGGAGACTAGCGGGCTCCTACAATGAGCAGTTCTTC.

The chain carries TRBV24-1 and TRBJ2-3, with D unclear. V lost 6 bases and J 2 bases, leaving 11 bases between the germline ends. The CDR3 extends over 14 amino acids. CDR1 is KGHDR, CDR2 SFDVKD, per germline. CDR3 sequence (DNA): TGTGCCACCAGTCCTTCCGGGTACACAGATACGCAGTATTTT. Its translation is CATSPSGYTDTQYF.

Only one count was recorded for this clone. The chain has TRBV28 and TRBJ2-3; TRBD1 might be the D (5 bases). CDR1 MDHEN and CDR2 SYDVKM come from the germline V gene. This CDR3 has 15 amino acids. V lost 3 bases and J 3 bases, leaving 13 bases between the germline ends. CDR3 residues: CASSFGQGMTDTQYF. The CDR3 DNA follows: TGTGCCAGCAGTTTTGGGCAGGGTATGACAGATACGCAGTATTTT.

This chain connects TRBV11-2 to TRBJ1-3; D perhaps matches TRBD1 (6 bases). The CDR3 is 14 residues long. Germline V gene lookup returns CDR1 SGHAT and CDR2 FQNNGV. The germline V and J ends were trimmed by 6 bases and 5 bases, with 14 bases remaining between them. As DNA, the CDR3 is TGTGCCAGCAGACTAGGGGGTCCCAGAAACACCATATATTTT. This translates into CASRLGGPRNTIYF. The full variable domain, rest sourced from reference TRBV11-2 and TRBJ1-3, is EAGVAQSPRYKIIEKRQSVAFWCNPISGHATLYWYQQILGQGPKLLIQFQNNGVVDDSQLPKDRFSAERLKGVDSTLKIQPAKLEDSAVYLCASRLGGPRNTIYFGEGSWLTVV.

The chain carries TRBV21-1 and TRBJ2-1; TRBD1, the table's D call, lacks a check against the DNA. TRBV21-1 is recorded as a pseudogene. There are 15 residues in the CDR3. The CDR3: CASSNGQGAYNEQFF. Written as DNA, the CDR3 is TGTGCCAGCAGCAACGGACAGGGAGCCTACAATGAGCAGTTCTTC.

This chain uses TRBV10-3 with TRBJ2-1, with 8 bases matching TRBD2. V shed 7 bases, J shed 5 bases, and the junction held 13 bases outside the gene matches. The germline V gene has CDR1 ENHRY and CDR2 SYGVKD. The CDR3 is made up of 16 amino acids. The CDR3 loop is CAINGLAGRPNNEQFF. The CDR3 DNA sequence: TGTGCCATCAACGGGTTAGCGGGAAGGCCTAACAATGAGCAGTTCTTC.

The chain links TRBV21-1 to TRBJ1-5. TRBV21-1 is listed as a pseudogene. The CDR3 covers 16 residues. CDR3 DNA sequence: TGTGCCAGCAGCAAACCGGGGATCCCCCACTCTCAGCCCCAGCATTTT. Translated, it gives CASSKPGIPHSQPQHF.

The chain couples TRBV13 to TRBJ2-1, with 11 bases aligning to TRBD2. V trimming: 5 bases; J trimming: 6 bases; junction bases outside the gene matches: 9. Germline V gene sequence: CDR1 PRHDT, CDR2 FYEKMQ (reference sequence). The CDR3 runs 16 residues. The CDR3 is CASSLSSGRSLNEQFF. DNA for the CDR3: TGTGCCAGCAGCCTTTCTAGCGGGAGGTCTCTCAATGAGCAGTTCTTC.

V usage is TRBV6-6 and J usage is TRBJ2-7, with 7 bases aligning to TRBD2. CDR3 length: 16 amino acids. The germline gives CDR1 MNHNY, CDR2 SVGAGI (reference sequence). The J segment lost 3 bases and the V segment lost 4 bases, leaving 12 bases of the junction unmatched. CDR3 amino acids: CASSSPREGTVYEQYF. Here the CDR3 DNA reads TGTGCCAGCAGTTCCCCGAGGGAGGGGACGGTCTACGAGCAGTACTTC.

Points on this clone: It is unclear where the CDR3 begins or ends on the DNA, so no DNA is shown, and the CDR3 is as TCRdb lists it. V gene TRBV28 combines with J gene TRBJ2-7; TRBD1 is the table's D call and was not checked against the DNA. The CDR3 is 13 residues long, ends included. Germline-derived CDR1 and CDR2 are MDHEN and SYDVKM. CDR3 protein: CASRVFAGGSENF.

This chain connects TRBV19 to TRBJ2-7, with TRBD2 matching 8 bases. The CDR3 has 14 amino acids. Unmatched junction bases numbered 7, after V lost 4 bases and J lost 5 bases. Germline loops: CDR1 LNHDA, CDR2 SQIVND (reference sequence). In DNA form, the CDR3 reads TGTGCCAGTAGTACGAGCGGGAGTTCCCACGAGCAGTACTTC. Its translation: CASSTSGSSHEQYF.

The rearrangement links TRBV12-3 or TRBV12-4 to TRBJ2-7; 8 bases map to TRBD1. CDR3 length equals 11 residues. V lost 7 bases, J lost 6 bases, and 2 bases stayed unmatched. The chain's CDR3 is CASTTGGEQYF. The CDR3 DNA reads TGTGCCAGCACAACAGGGGGCGAGCAGTACTTC.

The rearrangement links TRBV7-8 to TRBJ1-2; D unresolved. CDR3 length: 13 residues. Trimming pared 5 bases from V and 10 bases from J, leaving 17 bases between. Germline lookup yields CDR1 SGHVS and CDR2 FQNEAQ. The CDR3 DNA sequence: TGTGCCAGCAGCCCCTGGTTCGATTCACACTACACCTTC. As protein: CASSPWFDSHYTF.

This chain joins TRBV7-9 and TRBJ2-7, with D tentatively TRBD1 (5 bases). The CDR3 covers 16 residues. V was trimmed by 3 bases and J by 5 bases, leaving 20 bases between them. Germline CDR1 and CDR2: SEHNR and FQNEAQ (reference sequence). The CDR3 nucleotides read TGTGCCAGCAGCTTTTGGGGCCTTCAAACTCTGGACGAGCAGTACTTC. This sequence encodes CASSFWGLQTLDEQYF.

The chain employs TRBV7-8 and TRBJ2-2; D unclear. Trimming stripped 1 base from V and 0 bases from J, with 6 bases between. The CDR3 is made up of 15 amino acids. Germline CDR1 reads SGHVS; CDR2 reads FQNEAQ. The CDR3 bases are TGTGCCAGCAGCTTAGACTACGCGAACACCGGGGAGCTGTTTTTT. This codes for CASSLDYANTGELFF.

This clone was seen at least ten times. The chain recombines TRBV7-9 with TRBJ2-1, with 11 bases aligning to TRBD2. CDR3 size: 14 residues. Germline-derived CDR1 and CDR2 are SEHNR and FQNEAQ (reference sequence). J lost 7 bases, V lost 1 base, and 0 bases had no gene match. CDR3 nucleotides: TGTGCCAGCAGCTTAGGGACTAGCGGGAATGAGCAGTTCTTC. This translates into CASSLGTSGNEQFF.

J is TRBJ1-6 and V is TRBV6-6; D is ambiguous. There are 16 residues in the CDR3. Germline V gives CDR1 MNHNY, CDR2 SVGAGI (reference sequence). V shed 4 bases and J shed 0 bases, with 10 bases lying between them. CDR3: CASSLLSSSYNSPLHF. Here the CDR3 DNA reads TGTGCCAGCAGTTTGCTCTCGAGCTCCTATAATTCACCCCTCCACTTT.

The DNA for the CDR3 is TGTGCCAGCAGTCCTCATCCCGGGACTAGCGGGAGGGTAACCTACGAGCAGTACTTC. It specifies CASSPHPGTSGRVTYEQYF. The chain joins TRBV28 to TRBJ2-7; 16 nucleotides align to TRBD2. Per germline, CDR1 MDHEN and CDR2 SYDVKM. The CDR3 is 19 amino acids. J lost 2 bases, V lost 5 bases, and 12 bases had no gene match.

The table lists this clone with a count of one. The chain carries TRBV30 and TRBJ2-7; TRBD1 is a possible D gene (6 bases). V lost 2 bases to trimming and J lost 3 bases, with 11 bases between them. The germline gives CDR1 GTSNPN, CDR2 SVGIG (reference sequence). The CDR3 consists of 13 residues. DNA of the CDR3: TGTGCCTGGAGTAGGACAGCGAACTACGAGCAGTACTTC. This encodes CAWSRTANYEQYF.

This clone occurred once. The V gene is TRBV10-3, the J gene TRBJ2-7, with TRBD1 as a possible D gene (5 bases). The germline V gene has CDR1 ENHRY and CDR2 SYGVKD. The CDR3 sequence is 14 residues long. Between the trimmed V and J ends, which lost 8 bases and 0 bases, there was a span of 14 bases. The CDR3 DNA reads TGTGCCATCGAGAAAGACAGCAACTCCTACGAGCAGTACTTC. It specifies CAIEKDSNSYEQYF.

The chain has TRBV7-9 and TRBJ1-5, with 9 positions matching TRBD1. V lost 1 base and J lost 7; bases outside the gene matches: 5. This CDR3 is 15 amino acids long. Per germline, CDR1 SEHNR and CDR2 FQNEAQ (reference sequence). The CDR3 region is CASSLEGQGKQPQHF. CDR3 in DNA: TGTGCCAGCAGCTTAGAGGGACAGGGTAAACAGCCCCAGCATTTT. Full variable domain (remainder filled in from reference TRBV7-9 and TRBJ1-5): DTGVSQNPRHKITKRGQNVTFRCDPISEHNRLYWYRQTLGQGPEFLTYFQNEAQLEKSRLLSDRFSAERPKGSFSTLEIQRTEQGDSAMYLCASSLEGQGKQPQHFGDGTRLSIL.

To note about this clone: The same CDR3 is also encoded by other DNA sequences in this sample. The chain recombines TRBV9 with TRBJ2-7, with TRBD1 matching 7 bases. The CDR3 contains 14 residues. Losses at the gene ends were 0 bases for V and 3 bases for J; bases not matched to a gene: 3. The germline gives CDR1 SGDLS, CDR2 YYNGEE. CDR3 region: CASSVGAGGYEQYF. The CDR3 DNA reads TGTGCCAGCAGCGTAGGGGCAGGGGGCTACGAGCAGTACTTC. The variable domain in full, with the rest retrieved from reference TRBV9 and TRBJ2-7, is DSGVTQTPKHLITATGQRVTLRCSPRSGDLSVYWYQQSLDQGLQFLIQYYNGEERAKGNILERFSAQQFPDLHSELNLSSLELGDSALYFCASSVGAGGYEQYFGPGTRLTVT.

This clone was observed a single time. The chain combines TRBV3-1 (or the pseudogene TRBV3-2) with TRBJ1-1; TRBD1 might be the D (6 bases). Germline CDR1 and CDR2: LGHDT and YNNKEL (reference sequence). The CDR3 covers 15 residues. Trimming shortened V by 4 bases and J by 5 bases, and 17 bases separated the two germline ends. The CDR3 loop is CASSPTHREGTEAFF. In DNA, the CDR3 is TGTGCCAGCAGCCCCACCCACAGGGAAGGGACTGAAGCTTTCTTT.

The rearrangement links TRBV6-6 to TRBJ1-5; a weak D match, TRBD1 (6 bases). The V and J ends lost 2 bases and 1 base respectively, with 9 bases between them. Germline CDR1 and CDR2: MNHNY and SVGAGI (reference sequence). CDR3 length equals 15 residues. The chain's CDR3 is CASSYNRVSNQPQHF. In DNA, the CDR3 is TGTGCCAGCAGTTACAACAGGGTGAGCAATCAGCCCCAGCATTTT.

The chain carries TRBV19 and TRBJ1-1; TRBD1 matches 8 bases. The germline V gene has CDR1 LNHDA and CDR2 SQIVND (reference sequence). V lost 4 bases to trimming and J lost 3 bases; unmatched junction nucleotides: 7. CDR3 length equals 15 residues. CDR3 region: CASSTQQGGYTEAFF. In nucleotides, the CDR3 is TGTGCCAGTAGTACCCAACAGGGGGGGTACACTGAAGCTTTCTTT.

V usage is TRBV5-1 and J usage is TRBJ2-1; no firm D call. The CDR3 extends over 15 amino acids. CDR1 is SGHRS and CDR2 is YFSETQ in the germline V gene. V dropped 0 bases and J dropped 1 base, with 8 bases sitting between them. CDR3 sequence: CASSLVGGSYNEQFF. CDR3 DNA sequence: TGCGCCAGCAGCTTGGTCGGCGGATCCTACAATGAGCAGTTCTTC.